Detailed here is one T cell receptor (beta chain). Methods used by the authors: From reference gene primer amplification, estimates of nucleated cell counts were derived. Using immunoSEQ multiplex PCR, the repertoire was profiled, and TCRdb retains in-frame clones only, with some absent. V and J calls and clone size follow that table, whereas D and trimming were derived from the DNA. Of 70,000 or so clones in the sample, about nine tenths were seen once. The data were taken from a study of blood T cell repertoires in COVID-19. Study as a whole: Samples taken during acute and convalescent COVID-19 were collected in the United States, Italy and Spain. Sample material is recorded as cDNA or gDNA derived from T cells, B-cell-depleted T cells, or PBMCs.

Germline CDR1 and CDR2: LNHDA and SQIVND (reference sequence). With 2 bases removed from V and 2 bases from J, the gap between germline ends came to 12 bases. The CDR3 covers 16 residues. V is TRBV19 and J is TRBJ2-2; a possible D gene is TRBD2 (5 bases). The TCR originated in a woman aged 80 or over with active COVID-19. Source material: peripheral blood. CDR3 loop: CASSIMRTRNTGELFF. The CDR3 DNA follows: TGTGCCAGTAGTATAATGAGGACTCGTAACACCGGGGAGCTGTTTTTT.